The entry below gives a single T cell receptor (beta chain) sequence along with its context. Using immunoSEQ multiplex PCR, the repertoire was profiled, and TCRdb retains in-frame clones only, with some absent. The sample shows roughly 100,000 clones, about 81% of them seen only once. These data originate in a study of blood T cell repertoires in COVID-19. For the study at large: Italy, Spain and the United States were the sources of the convalescent and acute COVID-19 samples. Sources were T cells, B-cell-depleted T cells, or PBMCs; the material itself was cDNA or gDNA.

CDR3 length: 22 residues. The germline V gene has CDR1 LGHNA and CDR2 YSLEER. The ends were cut back, 0 bases at V and 0 bases at J, with 26 bases in the middle. The chain uses TRBV4-3 and TRBJ1-4; D is perhaps TRBD1 (6 bases). This TCR derives from a man between 60 and 70 years old with acute or convalescent COVID-19. Sequenced sample: peripheral blood. Here the CDR3 reads CASSQEGRQGRIGTSTNEKLFF. The CDR3, as DNA: TGCGCCAGCAGCCAAGAGGGGCGGCAGGGGAGAATAGGGACATCAACTAATGAAAAACTGTTTTTT.